Below are 26 T cell receptor beta chains sequenced from a single sample in a study of blood T cell repertoires in COVID-19. Generated by immunoSEQ multiplex PCR, the TCRdb table keeps only in-frame clones and is missing some. The sample records just under 350,000 clones, roughly 86% being singletons. The sample comprised peripheral blood. The source of these receptors is a woman in her seventies with COVID-19, enrolled during active disease.

The rearrangement links TRBV7-9 to TRBJ1-6; maybe TRBD1 (5 bases). V lost 3 bases to trimming and J lost 10 bases, with 16 bases between them. CDR3 length: 15 amino acids. Germline loops: CDR1 SEHNR, CDR2 FQNEAQ (reference sequence). The CDR3 DNA follows: TGTGCCAGCAGCTTGTCTCAGGGCGGGGGGTCACCCCTCCACTTT. Translating gives CASSLSQGGGSPLHF.

The CDR3 spells CASSQSAGNYGYTF. CDR3 DNA: TGTGCCAGCAGCCAATCGGCAGGGAACTATGGCTACACCTTC. The chain carries TRBV3-1 (or the pseudogene TRBV3-2) and TRBJ1-2, with a possible D match to TRBD1 (5 bases). V dropped 2 bases and J dropped 2 bases, with 9 bases sitting between them. CDR3 length: 14 amino acids. CDR1 and CDR2 (germline): LGHDT, YNNKEL (reference sequence).

This chain connects TRBV27 to TRBJ2-6; TRBD1 is a possible D gene (5 bases). The CDR3 runs to 17 residues. Germline V gives CDR1 MNHEY, CDR2 SMNVEV (reference sequence). V was pared by 1 base and J by 0 bases, with 10 bases between. In DNA, the CDR3 is TGTGCCAGCAGTTTATTTCGACAGATCTCTGGGGCCAACGTCCTGACTTTC. It specifies CASSLFRQISGANVLTF.

V is TRBV19 and J is TRBJ1-2, with unresolved D. Germline CDR1 LNHDA, CDR2 SQIVND (reference sequence). Trimming took off 3 bases at V and 1 base at J, with 9 bases between the two ends. The length of the CDR3 is 14 residues. Here the CDR3 reads CASSMWAGNYGYTF. Here the CDR3 DNA reads TGTGCCAGTAGTATGTGGGCAGGTAACTATGGCTACACCTTC.

This clone has just one count. V gene TRBV27 combines with J gene TRBJ1-5; 10 bases are a match to TRBD1. J lost 4 bases, V lost 8 bases, and 2 bases had no gene match. Germline V gives CDR1 MNHEY, CDR2 SMNVEV (reference sequence). This CDR3 contains 13 residues. CDR3 sequence: CASRDRGNQPQHF. The CDR3 DNA reads TGTGCCAGCCGGGACAGGGGTAATCAGCCCCAGCATTTT.

The chain carries TRBV4-1 and TRBJ2-1; the match to TRBD1 covers 11 bases. V was clipped by 4 bases and J by 4 bases; unmatched bases: 6. The CDR3 contains 16 residues. The germline gives CDR1 MGHRA, CDR2 YSYEKL. The CDR3: CASSLTGTGGYNEQFF. DNA for the CDR3: TGCGCCAGCAGCCTTACAGGGACAGGGGGTTACAATGAGCAGTTCTTC.

The rearrangement links TRBV10-1 to TRBJ1-3; the D is unclear. This CDR3 region has 17 residues. V lost 5 bases, J lost 4 bases, and 21 bases lay in between. Germline CDR1 reads WNHNN; CDR2 reads SYGVQD (reference sequence). The CDR3 sequence is CASSYPPAPLLGNTIYF. The CDR3, as DNA: TGCGCCAGCAGTTACCCTCCTGCACCCCTGCTAGGAAACACCATATATTTT.

The rearrangement uses TRBV9 and TRBJ2-5, with D maybe TRBD2 (6 bases). V was clipped by 0 bases and J by 5 bases, with 20 bases between them. Per germline, CDR1 SGDLS and CDR2 YYNGEE. The CDR3 runs 17 residues. CDR3 DNA sequence: TGTGCCAGCAGCGTAGGCCTTCTGGACAAGGGGAGGGAGACCCAGTACTTC. Amino acid sequence: CASSVGLLDKGRETQYF.

J is TRBJ2-5 and V is TRBV11-3, with D perhaps TRBD2 (5 bases). Germline lookup yields CDR1 SGHNT and CDR2 YENEEA. V was clipped by 0 bases and J by 0 bases, with 5 bases between them. The CDR3 is 14 residues long. CDR3 nucleotides: TGTGCCAGCAGCTTAGACGGGAACCAAGAGACCCAGTACTTC. Its protein product is CASSLDGNQETQYF.

Here the CDR3 DNA reads TGCGCCAGCAGCCGCGGGGCAGAAAACTATGGCTACACCTTC. Amino acids: CASSRGAENYGYTF. The V call is TRBV5-1, the J call TRBJ1-2; the D gene is possibly TRBD1 (5 bases). The CDR3 spans 14 residues. Trimming took off 4 bases at V and 2 bases at J, with 12 bases between the two ends. Germline CDR1 reads SGHRS; CDR2 reads YFSETQ.

The chain joins TRBV9 to TRBJ2-3, with D possibly being TRBD2 (7 bases). Trimming removed 6 bases from V and 1 base from J, with 18 bases in between. Germline loops: CDR1 SGDLS, CDR2 YYNGEE. This CDR3 region has 16 residues. The CDR3 protein is CASTLSGGAGTDTQYF. The CDR3 DNA is TGTGCCAGCACCCTGTCTGGGGGGGCCGGCACAGATACGCAGTATTTT.

In this sample, this clone turned up a few times. This chain connects TRBV7-9 to TRBJ1-3; TRBD1 matches at 7 bases. V lost 4 bases to trimming and J lost 14 bases; unmatched junction nucleotides: 8. Germline CDR1 reads SEHNR; CDR2 reads FQNEAQ (reference sequence). The CDR3 totals 12 residues. The CDR3 DNA is TGTGCCAGCAGCTCTGGGACAGAAATATTATATTTT. Translating gives CASSSGTEILYF.

The chain links TRBV30 to TRBJ1-3; possibly TRBD1 for D (6 bases). Germline V gives CDR1 GTSNPN, CDR2 SVGIG (reference sequence). V lost 5 bases and J lost 2, with 16 bases in between. The CDR3 has 15 amino acids. The CDR3 reads CAWLPLKGAGNTIYF. In DNA, the CDR3 is TGTGCCTGGCTCCCCCTCAAGGGGGCTGGAAACACCATATATTTT.

The CDR3 DNA follows: TGCGCCAGCAGCTTGGGTGGCGCGGTAAGCTCCTACGAGCAGTACTTC. Its protein is CASSLGGAVSSYEQYF. The rearrangement links TRBV5-1 to TRBJ2-7, with D hard to call. V was clipped by 0 bases and J by 0 bases, with 13 bases between them. The CDR3 totals 16 residues. From germline, CDR1 is SGHRS and CDR2 YFSETQ.

This rearrangement joins TRBV2 to TRBJ2-5; D not resolved. The CDR3 totals 12 residues. With 6 bases removed from V and 3 bases from J, the gap between germline ends came to 8 bases. CDR1 is SNHLY and CDR2 is FYNNEI in the germline V gene. As DNA, the CDR3 is TGTGCCAGCAGACGGGTCAAAGAGACCCAGTACTTC. It codes for CASRRVKETQYF.

The V gene is TRBV10-3, the J gene TRBJ2-7; TRBD1 aligns across 9 bases. V lost 4 bases to trimming and J lost 1 base; unmatched junction nucleotides: 2. Germline CDR1 reads ENHRY; CDR2 reads SYGVKD. This CDR3 comprises 14 residues. This CDR3 reads CAISVTGGSYEQYF. The CDR3 bases are TGTGCCATCAGTGTGACAGGGGGTTCCTACGAGCAGTACTTC.

This chain links TRBV6-1 with TRBJ1-1; TRBD1 matches 9 bases. Germline V lookup: CDR1 MNHNS, CDR2 SASEGT. The CDR3 runs to 15 residues. V lost 6 bases to trimming and J lost 8 bases; unmatched junction nucleotides: 13. Written as DNA, the CDR3 is TGTGCCAGCAGCCATCCCGGGACAGGGTTTTCCGAAGCTTTCTTT. It translates to CASSHPGTGFSEAFF.

CDR3 sequence (DNA): TGTGCCAGCAGCCCTAAAAGAAATCAGCCCCAGCATTTT. This gives the protein CASSPKRNQPQHF. The chain recombines TRBV7-2 with TRBJ1-5; D uncertain. V was pared by 5 bases and J by 4 bases, with 9 bases between. The CDR3 runs 13 residues. The germline V gene encodes CDR1 SGHTA and CDR2 FQGNSA.

The V call is TRBV7-6, the J call TRBJ1-1; 8 nucleotides match TRBD1. V lost 5 bases, J lost 4 bases, and 6 bases stayed unmatched. CDR1 is SGHVS and CDR2 is FNYEAQ in the germline V gene. The CDR3 contains 14 residues. The CDR3 DNA is TGTGCCAGCAGCCCAGGGGGCAGGGGCACTGAAGCTTTCTTT. Its protein is CASSPGGRGTEAFF.

A single count supports this clone. This chain joins TRBV2 and TRBJ1-3; D possibly corresponds to TRBD1 (6 bases). Germline V CDR1 and CDR2: SNHLY, FYNNEI. The V gene lost 1 base and the J gene lost 5 bases, with 12 bases spanning the gap. The CDR3 has 15 amino acids. DNA of the CDR3: TGTGCCAGCAGTGAAGGGGGGCAGGGAAGAAACACCATATATTTT. Amino acid sequence: CASSEGGQGRNTIYF.

This sequence joins TRBV5-1 and TRBJ1-4; D is perhaps TRBD1 (5 bases). In germline, CDR1 is SGHRS, CDR2 YFSETQ. The ends were cut back, 7 bases at V and 1 base at J, with 14 bases in the middle. The CDR3 length is 15 residues. The CDR3 bases are TGCGCCAGCGCCCAGGGCGGTCTAACTAATGAAAAACTGTTTTTT. The encoded protein is CASAQGGLTNEKLFF. Full variable domain (rest looked up from reference TRBV5-1 and TRBJ1-4): KAGVTQTPRYLIKTRGQQVTLSCSPISGHRSVSWYQQTPGQGLQFLFEYFSETQRNKGNFPGRFSGRQFSNSRSEMNVSTLELGDSALYLCASAQGGLTNEKLFFGSGTQLSVL.

The chain is built from TRBV11-3 and TRBJ2-3; TRBD2 might be the D (7 bases). V was pared by 5 bases and J by 4 bases, with 16 bases between. CDR3 size: 15 residues. Germline-derived CDR1 and CDR2 are SGHNT and YENEEA. Here the CDR3 DNA reads TGTGCCAGCAGCCTAGTGGGGGGGGCCGCAGATACGCAGTATTTT. Protein sequence: CASSLVGGAADTQYF.

The count of this clone is one. The gene calls are TRBV19 and TRBJ1-1; the D is unclear. The CDR3 consists of 15 residues. Trimming left V 5 bases short and J 0 bases short, with 13 bases between. Germline lookup yields CDR1 LNHDA and CDR2 SQIVND (reference sequence). The CDR3 coding sequence is TGTGCCAGTAGTTTTAGACAAGCCATGAACACTGAAGCTTTCTTT. Translating gives CASSFRQAMNTEAFF.

The chain employs TRBV27 and TRBJ1-6; tentative D call: TRBD1 (6 bases). The CDR3 sequence is 13 residues long. Germline CDR1 reads MNHEY; CDR2 reads SMNVEV (reference sequence). Trimming pared 4 bases from V and 8 bases from J, leaving 9 bases between. CDR3 sequence reads: CASSYRVYSPLHF. The CDR3 DNA follows: TGTGCCAGCAGTTACAGGGTGTATTCACCCCTCCACTTT.

CDR3 amino acids: CASSHPPGGNIQYF. The CDR3, as DNA: TGTGCCAGCAGCCATCCGCCCGGGGGTAACATTCAGTACTTC. The genes are TRBV3-1 (or the pseudogene TRBV3-2) and TRBJ2-4, with D possibly being TRBD2 (6 bases). V lost 3 bases, J lost 7 bases, and 13 bases lay in between. The CDR3 is 14 residues long. Germline CDR1 reads LGHDT; CDR2 reads YNNKEL (reference sequence).

The CDR3 coding sequence is TGTGCCAGCAGTTTCGGCGGGGGCTACCAGTACTTC. It codes for CASSFGGGYQYF. This chain connects TRBV12-3 or TRBV12-4 to TRBJ2-5; a possible D gene is TRBD2 (7 bases). The CDR3 runs 12 residues. V lost 3 bases to trimming and J lost 10 bases, with 12 bases between them.